The rows below give T cell receptor beta chains drawn from one sample of a study of cytomegalovirus exposure and HLA in healthy donors. Produced via immunoSEQ multiplex PCR; TCRdb's table is partial and in-frame only. The sample carries about 130,000 clones, roughly 87% recorded once. Source material: PBMCs. Receptor source: a woman aged 18-29 years in good health and CMV-seronegative. Each CDR3 is given without its conserved first and last residue. The D gene is left open where the match is weak. The listing skips clone size in some rows; elsewhere it reads once, few, many or a size class.

len,v_gene,d_gene,j_gene,abundance,CDR3aa
13,TRBV27,.,TRBJ2-7,.,ASSLSTGISYEQY
15,TRBV5-1,TRBD1,TRBJ2-1,.,ASSLALGQGRGNEQF
12,TRBV5-1,TRBD2,TRBJ2-2,.,ASSPGGVGGELF
15,TRBV5-6,.,TRBJ2-3,many,ASRYITRGDGADTQY
13,TRBV5-1,.,TRBJ2-2,.,ASSHGTVNTGELF
11,TRBV19,.,TRBJ1-5,.,ASCEGRVRPQH
13,TRBV5-8,.,TRBJ2-1,.,ASSLGGGTYNEQF
12,TRBV2,.,TRBJ1-4,.,ASSGTRRPQKLF
12,TRBV7-9,TRBD1,TRBJ2-7,.,ASSLGQGNYEQY
15,TRBV4-2,TRBD2,TRBJ2-2,once,ASSQDAGRGGPGELF
13,TRBV7-9,.,TRBJ2-5,.,ASSLFGTHQETQY
12,TRBV19,.,TRBJ1-5,.,ASSIPGSHQPQH
16,TRBV4-1,TRBD1,TRBJ1-1,.,ASSQDRGRLWRDTEAF
13,TRBV19,.,TRBJ2-1,once,ASTQTGHRYNEQF
15,TRBV11-1,.,TRBJ1-6,.,ASSSIGGLRYNSPLH
13,TRBV9,.,TRBJ1-4,once,ASSVGPGTNEKLF
15,TRBV4-2,.,TRBJ1-1,.,ASSQEHGTAENTEAF
10,TRBV2,.,TRBJ2-7,few,ASRRSVYEQY
12,TRBV10-1,.,TRBJ2-5,.,ASSRGSPRETQY
11,TRBV5-1,.,TRBJ1-2,.,ASSSTQNYGYT
14,TRBV2,.,TRBJ1-2,.,ASKLDSQAGGEGYT
12,TRBV9,.,TRBJ2-5,.,ASSVTGGEETQY
13,TRBV7-9,TRBD1,TRBJ1-5,.,ASSLGDRGNQPQH
12,TRBV7-3,TRBD1,TRBJ1-6,.,ASSLGTANSPLH
11,TRBV27,TRBD1,TRBJ1-1,.,ASRRDRATEAF
15,TRBV5-1,TRBD1,TRBJ2-2,.,ASCSLTGTGNTGELF
12,TRBV7-2,.,TRBJ2-7,.,ASSFRSGIYEQY